The 27 T cell receptor beta chains in this list originate from one sample, sequenced in a study of T cell responses to AZD1222 COVID-19 vaccine (dated by TCRdb to the early 2020s). Preparation of the library involved the immunoSEQ multiplex PCR assay. The table comes from immuneACCESS by way of TCRdb, which keeps in-frame sequences with V and J called. Part of the clones is missing from these tables; in studies checked, under half for an unresolved V gene and the rest for unknown reasons. This sample holds around 200,000 clones; over 90% were observed only once. The ten largest clones capture roughly 3.9% of the sample. The time point label for this specimen denotes: baseline before first vaccination. Sequences were derived from peripheral blood, sampled on day 0 of AZD1222 vaccination. All receptors come from an adult in good health.

This chain links TRBV11-1 with TRBJ1-2, with D hard to call. The V end was cut by 1 base, the J end by 8 bases, with 17 bases between. CDR1 SGHAT and CDR2 FQDESV come from the germline V gene (reference sequence). This CDR3 contains 15 residues. The CDR3 region is CASSLGSANRIGYTF. CDR3 nucleotide sequence: TGTGCCAGCAGCTTAGGCTCGGCCAATCGAATAGGCTACACCTTC.

J is TRBJ2-1 and V is TRBV3-1 (or the pseudogene TRBV3-2); tentatively, D is TRBD2 (6 bases). This CDR3 spans 15 amino acids. Deletions cut 5 bases from V and 3 bases from J, with 14 bases between. The germline V gene encodes CDR1 LGHDT and CDR2 YNNKEL (reference sequence). The CDR3 DNA reads as TGTGCCAGCAGCGAGGGTAGCGGAATCTACAATGAGCAGTTCTTC. This encodes CASSEGSGIYNEQFF.

The chain employs TRBV7-2 and TRBJ1-5; D is ambiguous. The CDR3 has 16 residues. V was cut by 1 base and J by 5 bases, with 15 bases left in between. The germline CDR1 and CDR2 sequences are SGHTA and FQGNSA. The DNA for the CDR3 is TGTGCCAGCAGCTTAGATCCAGGTAATAGAGATCAGCCCCAGCATTTT. Amino acid sequence: CASSLDPGNRDQPQHF.

This chain joins TRBV28 and TRBJ1-5, with D perhaps TRBD1 (6 bases). The CDR3 sequence is 14 residues long. The germline gives CDR1 MDHEN, CDR2 SYDVKM. Trimming took off 8 bases at V and 6 bases at J, with 17 bases between the two ends. As DNA, the CDR3 is TGTGCCAGCTCGGGGTCGGACAGAAGTCAGCCCCAGCATTTT. Its protein is CASSGSDRSQPQHF.

The V call is TRBV11-2, the J call TRBJ2-1; no reliable D call. The germline V gene encodes CDR1 SGHAT and CDR2 FQNNGV. Trimming shortened V by 0 bases and J by 4 bases, and 7 bases separated the two germline ends. This CDR3 has 14 residues. The CDR3, as DNA: TGTGCCAGCAGCTTAGAGTGGGGATACAATGAGCAGTTCTTC. Its translation is CASSLEWGYNEQFF.

This rearrangement joins TRBV15 to TRBJ2-7; no firm D call. The CDR3 has 18 residues. The V gene lost 3 bases and the J gene lost 0 bases, with 21 bases spanning the gap. From germline, CDR1 is LNHNV and CDR2 YYDKDF (reference sequence). This CDR3 reads CATSRGSFGGIRSYEQYF. The CDR3 region has the DNA TGTGCCACCAGCAGGGGTTCCTTCGGTGGGATTCGCTCCTACGAGCAGTACTTC.

This chain connects TRBV5-1 to TRBJ1-1; no definite D call. CDR1 is SGHRS, CDR2 YFSETQ, per germline. This CDR3 region has 14 residues. The germline V and J ends were trimmed by 10 bases and 3 bases, with 19 bases remaining between them. The CDR3 nucleotides read TGCGCCTGCTCAATCTTGGGAGTTGACACTGAAGCTTTCTTT. Protein: CACSILGVDTEAFF.

The V gene is TRBV18, the J gene TRBJ1-1; D not resolved. Germline V lookup: CDR1 KGHSH, CDR2 LQKENI. CDR3 size: 13 residues. V lost 3 bases, J lost 3 bases, and 8 bases lay in between. CDR3 protein: CASSPNRDTEAFF. For the CDR3, the DNA is TGTGCCAGCTCACCCAACAGAGACACTGAAGCTTTCTTT.

This clone was recorded only once. The rearrangement uses TRBV5-6 and TRBJ1-2, with a weak D call TRBD1 (5 bases). Trimming removed 8 bases from V and 2 bases from J, with 13 bases in between. The CDR3 spans 13 residues. Looked up from germline, CDR1 is SGHDT and CDR2 is YYEEEE. The CDR3 protein is CASLLQGNYGYTF. CDR3 sequence (DNA): TGTGCCAGTCTACTTCAGGGAAACTATGGCTACACCTTC. Supplemented by reference TRBV5-6 and TRBJ1-2, the full variable domain reads DAGVTQSPTHLIKTRGQQVTLRCSPKSGHDTVSWYQQALGQGPQFIFQYYEEEERQRGNFPDRFSGHQFPNYSSELNVNALLLGDSALYLCASLLQGNYGYTFGSGTRLTVV.

V usage is TRBV9 and J usage is TRBJ1-1; D is unclear. The CDR3 runs to 19 residues. Germline loops: CDR1 SGDLS, CDR2 YYNGEE. V shed 3 bases and J shed 2 bases, with 26 bases lying between them. The CDR3 region has the DNA TGTGCCAGCAGCGACGGATATAATGTATGGACGGACCCCAACACTGAAGCTTTCTTT. Its translation: CASSDGYNVWTDPNTEAFF.

The genes are TRBV18 and TRBJ1-1, with 9 bases aligning to TRBD1. Germline V gene data show CDR1 as KGHSH and CDR2 as LQKENI. Trimming took 5 bases from V and 8 from J; bases not matched to a gene: 6. This CDR3 contains 13 residues. The CDR3: CASSFEDRGEAFF. Here the CDR3 DNA reads TGTGCCAGCTCATTCGAGGACAGGGGAGAAGCTTTCTTT.

This chain connects TRBV2 to TRBJ2-3, with a possible D match to TRBD1 (5 bases). Germline CDR1 SNHLY, CDR2 FYNNEI. Trimming stripped 2 bases from V and 2 bases from J, with 11 bases between. The CDR3 is 15 residues long. The CDR3 loop reads CASSERQGYTDTQYF. In nucleotides, the CDR3 is TGTGCCAGCAGTGAAAGGCAGGGCTACACAGATACGCAGTATTTT.

This chain joins TRBV4-1 and TRBJ2-7; 7 positions agree with TRBD2. Looked up from germline, CDR1 is MGHRA and CDR2 is YSYEKL. The CDR3 is made up of 16 amino acids. V lost 2 bases to trimming and J lost 4 bases; unmatched junction nucleotides: 11. The CDR3 nucleotides read TGCGCCAGCAGCCAATTCGGGGGACTAACTGGGTACGAGCAGTACTTC. Translating it yields CASSQFGGLTGYEQYF.

A remark on this clone: In the same sample, other DNA sequences code for this CDR3. The chain couples TRBV12-3 or TRBV12-4 to TRBJ1-5; unclear D gene. This CDR3 comprises 12 residues. The V end was cut by 1 base, the J end by 7 bases, with 5 bases between. The CDR3 region has the DNA TGTGCCAGCAGTTTAGGGTCCCAGCCCCAGCATTTT. This gives the protein CASSLGSQPQHF.

The chain has TRBV29-1 and TRBJ1-5; D is ambiguous. The germline gives CDR1 SQVTM, CDR2 ANQGSEA. Trimming took 5 bases from V and 4 from J, leaving 15 bases between them. The CDR3 consists of 14 residues. CDR3 DNA sequence: TGCAGCGTTTCCCCCGAAGGCTCTAATCAGCCCCAGCATTTT. Translating it yields CSVSPEGSNQPQHF.

The table lists this clone with a count of one. The chain links TRBV14 to TRBJ1-1; no clear D. The CDR3 consists of 14 residues. Germline V gene lookup returns CDR1 SGHDN and CDR2 FVKESK. Trimming removed 4 bases from V and 10 bases from J, with 19 bases in between. This CDR3 is CASSPPGSPRAAFF. CDR3 in DNA: TGTGCCAGCAGCCCCCCGGGGTCCCCCAGAGCAGCTTTCTTT.

The V gene is TRBV3-1 (or the pseudogene TRBV3-2), the J gene TRBJ1-3; maybe TRBD1 (6 bases). The ends were cut back, 3 bases at V and 0 bases at J, with 18 bases in the middle. The CDR3 extends over 18 amino acids. Germline V CDR1 and CDR2: LGHDT, YNNKEL (reference sequence). CDR3 protein: CASSHRGRGRGSGNTIYF. For the CDR3, the DNA is TGTGCCAGCAGCCACCGAGGAAGGGGCAGGGGCTCTGGAAACACCATATATTTT.

This clone turned up a few times. This chain joins TRBV3-1 (or the pseudogene TRBV3-2) and TRBJ2-1; 10 bases match TRBD2. After removal of 0 bases from V and 9 bases from J, the junction contained 20 bases not matched to a gene. This CDR3 is 20 amino acids long. Germline V CDR1 and CDR2: LGHDT, YNNKEL (reference sequence). The CDR3 loop is CASSQDRLGLASGRIGEQFF. The CDR3 coding sequence is TGTGCCAGCAGCCAAGATCGTTTGGGTCTGGCTAGCGGGAGAATAGGTGAGCAGTTCTTC.

This clone was seen more than once but under ten times. For the CDR3, the DNA is TGTGCCAGCAGCGCTAGCGGGAGGGCCTCTAGCTCCTACAATGAGCAGTTCTTC. Its translation: CASSASGRASSSYNEQFF. V is TRBV7-6 and J is TRBJ2-1, with TRBD2 matching over 12 bases. With 5 bases clipped from V and 0 bases from J, the junction kept 8 bases outside the gene matches. The CDR3 is made up of 18 amino acids. Germline CDR1 and CDR2: SGHVS and FNYEAQ.

The chain links TRBV6-6 to TRBJ1-1; D may be TRBD1 (5 bases). Between the trimmed V and J ends, which lost 6 bases and 1 base, there was a span of 12 bases. The CDR3 sequence is 14 residues long. CDR1 is MNHNY, CDR2 SVGAGI, per germline (reference sequence). CDR3 sequence (DNA): TGTGCCAGCAGAGCCGGGACCGCGAACACTGAAGCTTTCTTT. Residues: CASRAGTANTEAFF.

This CDR3 reads CASSITGGRNTEAFF. CDR3 nucleotide sequence: TGTGCCAGTAGTATAACAGGGGGTCGGAACACTGAAGCTTTCTTT. This chain uses TRBV19 with TRBJ1-1; the match to TRBD1 covers 8 bases. CDR1 is LNHDA, CDR2 SQIVND, per germline (reference sequence). The V segment lost 2 bases and the J segment 1 base; nucleotides outside the gene matches: 3. The CDR3 spans 15 residues.

This clone occurred once. This rearrangement joins TRBV20-1 to TRBJ1-2; TRBD1 matches at 8 bases. There are 16 residues in the CDR3. CDR1 is DFQATT, CDR2 SNEGSKA, per germline (reference sequence). With V trimmed by 3 bases and J by 8 bases, 17 bases remained unmatched. For the CDR3, the DNA is TGCAGTGCTAGTAGGTCAGGGGGCCTCTTGTCTCGAGGCTACACCTTC. It translates to CSASRSGGLLSRGYTF.

The V and J genes are TRBV18 and TRBJ1-2; TRBD1 might be the D (6 bases). The ends were cut back, 3 bases at V and 1 base at J, with 15 bases in the middle. CDR3 size: 16 residues. Germline V lookup: CDR1 KGHSH, CDR2 LQKENI. The CDR3 is CASSPFRDTDNYGYTF. The CDR3 region has the DNA TGTGCCAGCTCACCGTTTCGGGACACCGATAACTATGGCTACACCTTC.

This chain links TRBV6-5 with TRBJ2-1; 10 bases agree with TRBD2. Germline V gene data show CDR1 as MNHEY and CDR2 as SVGAGI. V shed 5 bases and J 2 bases; nucleotides not matched to a gene: 3. The CDR3 is 15 residues long. The CDR3 DNA reads TGTGCCAGCAGTCGGACTAGCGGAACCTACAATGAGCAGTTCTTC. The encoded protein is CASSRTSGTYNEQFF.

The chain couples TRBV30 to TRBJ2-3, with 10 bases identical to TRBD2. The CDR3 extends over 18 amino acids. V trimming: 0 bases; J trimming: 5 bases; junction bases outside the gene matches: 14. Germline assignment: CDR1 GTSNPN and CDR2 SVGIG (reference sequence). This CDR3 reads CAWSVPRGLAGALDTQYF. The DNA for the CDR3 is TGTGCCTGGAGTGTACCTCGTGGGCTAGCGGGAGCCCTAGATACGCAGTATTTT.

The chain joins TRBV19 to TRBJ1-1; D remains unclear. Germline CDR1 is LNHDA and CDR2 is SQIVND (reference sequence). CDR3 size: 12 residues. The V end was cut by 5 bases, the J end by 3 bases, with 7 bases between. DNA for the CDR3: TGTGCCAGTAGTTTGGGGTACACTGAAGCTTTCTTT. Translation: CASSLGYTEAFF.

The V and J genes are TRBV25-1 and TRBJ2-1; 14 bases agree with TRBD2. CDR1 and CDR2 (germline): MGHDK, SYGVNS. The ends lost 6 bases at V and 7 bases at J; junction bases unmatched: 2. The CDR3 runs 14 residues. CDR3 nucleotides: TGTGCCAGCAGAGGACTAGCGGGAGGAAATGAGCAGTTCTTC. Amino acid sequence: CASRGLAGGNEQFF.